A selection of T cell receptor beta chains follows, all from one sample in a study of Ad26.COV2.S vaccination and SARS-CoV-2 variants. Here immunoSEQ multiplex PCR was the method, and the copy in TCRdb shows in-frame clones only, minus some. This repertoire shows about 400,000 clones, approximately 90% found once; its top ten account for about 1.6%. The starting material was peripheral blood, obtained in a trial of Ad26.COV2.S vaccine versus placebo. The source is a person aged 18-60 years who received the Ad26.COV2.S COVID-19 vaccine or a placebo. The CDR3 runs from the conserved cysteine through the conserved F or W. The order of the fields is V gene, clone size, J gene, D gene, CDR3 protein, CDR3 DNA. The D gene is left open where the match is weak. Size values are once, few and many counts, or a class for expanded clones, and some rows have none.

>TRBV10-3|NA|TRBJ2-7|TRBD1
CAIKGTGAYEQYF
TGTGCCATCAAGGGGACAGGTGCCTACGAGCAGTACTTC
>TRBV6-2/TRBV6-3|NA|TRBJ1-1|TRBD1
CASSYVPGQEGGAFF
TGTGCCAGCAGTTACGTTCCGGGACAGGAGGGGGGGGCTTTCTTT
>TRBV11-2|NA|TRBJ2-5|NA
CASSLGSPTRGQETQYF
TGTGCCAGCAGCTTAGGGTCCCCGACTAGAGGGCAAGAGACCCAGTACTTC
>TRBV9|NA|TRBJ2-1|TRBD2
CASSPPRRGDMLF
TGTGCCAGCAGCCCTCCACGGCGGGGGGATATGCTCTTC
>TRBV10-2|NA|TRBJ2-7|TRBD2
CASSPVERGGRYEQYF
TGCGCCAGCAGCCCCGTTGAGCGGGGGGGCCGCTACGAGCAGTACTTC
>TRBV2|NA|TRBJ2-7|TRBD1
CASVSPGQGSYEQYF
TGTGCCAGCGTATCTCCGGGACAGGGGAGCTACGAGCAGTACTTC
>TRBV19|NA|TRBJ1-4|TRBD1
CASRPRAGQVNEKLFF
TGTGCCAGTAGACCCCGAGCGGGACAGGTTAATGAAAAACTGTTTTTT
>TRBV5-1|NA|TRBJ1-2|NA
CASSLSGVNYGYTF
TGCGCCAGCAGCTTGAGCGGGGTTAACTATGGCTACACCTTC
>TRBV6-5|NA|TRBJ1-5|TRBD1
CASRTGHQPQHF
TGTGCCAGCAGGACAGGGCACCAGCCCCAGCATTTT
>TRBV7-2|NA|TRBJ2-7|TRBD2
CASSLASSGAAYEQYF
TGTGCCAGCAGCTTAGCCTCCAGCGGGGCCGCCTACGAGCAGTACTTC
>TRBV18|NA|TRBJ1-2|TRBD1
CASSASGTVSRNYGYTF
TGTGCCAGCTCAGCCTCCGGGACAGTCTCACGAAACTATGGCTACACCTTC
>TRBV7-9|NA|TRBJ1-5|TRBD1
CASSGTGNQPQHF
TGTGCCAGCAGCGGGACAGGCAATCAGCCCCAGCATTTT
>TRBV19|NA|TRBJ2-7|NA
CASSQGLHEQYF
TGTGCCAGTAGCCAGGGGCTGCACGAGCAGTACTTC
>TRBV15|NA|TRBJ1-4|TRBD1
CATSRFGQGATNEKLFF
TGTGCCACCAGCAGATTTGGACAGGGGGCAACTAATGAAAAACTGTTTTTT
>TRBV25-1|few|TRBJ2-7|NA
CASSEWGSSYEQYF
TGTGCCAGCAGTGAATGGGGGAGCTCCTACGAGCAGTACTTC
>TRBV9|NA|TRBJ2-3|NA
CASSVSADTDTQYF
TGTGCCAGCAGCGTATCGGCGGACACAGATACGCAGTATTTT
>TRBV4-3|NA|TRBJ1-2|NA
CASSPGRGARGYTF
TGCGCCAGCAGCCCCGGGCGGGGGGCGCGAGGCTACACCTTC
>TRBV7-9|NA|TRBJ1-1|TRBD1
CASSFNRGRSLMNTEAFF
TGTGCCAGCAGCTTCAACAGGGGGCGTTCTTTAATGAACACTGAAGCTTTCTTT
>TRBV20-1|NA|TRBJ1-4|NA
CSASSGVHEKLFF
TGCAGTGCTAGTTCCGGGGTCCATGAAAAACTGTTTTTT
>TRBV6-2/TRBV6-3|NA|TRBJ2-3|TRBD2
CASSGLSGGSWPDTQYF
TGTGCCAGCAGTGGACTTAGCGGGGGGTCGTGGCCAGATACGCAGTATTTT
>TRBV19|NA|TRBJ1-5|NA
CASSIDNNSNQPQHF
TGTGCCAGTAGTATAGACAATAATAGCAATCAGCCCCAGCATTTT
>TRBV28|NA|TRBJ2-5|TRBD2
CASSFVLAGGETQYF
TGTGCCAGCAGTTTCGTGCTAGCGGGGGGGGAGACCCAGTACTTC
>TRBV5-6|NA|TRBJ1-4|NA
CASTIGANEKLFF
TGTGCCAGCACCATTGGGGCTAATGAAAAACTGTTTTTT
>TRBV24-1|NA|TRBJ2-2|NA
CATSDLRQAAAGELFF
TGTGCCACCAGTGATTTGAGGCAGGCGGCGGCCGGGGAGCTGTTTTTT
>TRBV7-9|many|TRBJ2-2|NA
CASSGTQGLTEGELFF
TGTGCCAGCAGCGGGACACAGGGACTAACCGAAGGGGAGCTGTTTTTT
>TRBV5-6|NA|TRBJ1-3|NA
CASSLVQEAGNTIYF
TGTGCCAGCAGCTTGGTTCAGGAAGCTGGAAACACCATATATTTT
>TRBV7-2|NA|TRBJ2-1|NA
CASSLGSGRNEQFF
TGTGCCAGCAGCTTAGGTTCCGGGCGCAATGAGCAGTTCTTC
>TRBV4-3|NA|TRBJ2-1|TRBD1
CASSQTRGRRYNEQFF
TGCGCCAGCAGCCAGACCAGGGGGAGAAGGTACAATGAGCAGTTCTTC
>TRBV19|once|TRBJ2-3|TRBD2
CASFGGTDTQYF
TGTGCCAGCTTCGGGGGGACAGATACGCAGTATTTT
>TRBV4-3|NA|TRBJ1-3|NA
CASSHSNEDFSGNTIYF
TGCGCCAGCAGCCATTCGAACGAAGACTTCTCTGGAAACACCATATATTTT
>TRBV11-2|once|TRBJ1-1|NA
CASSLDKNRVVGKTEAFF
TGTGCCAGCAGCTTAGATAAAAACAGGGTGGTAGGGAAGACTGAAGCTTTCTTT
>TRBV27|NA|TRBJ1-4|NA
CASSLGRHHEKLFF
TGTGCCAGCAGTTTGGGTAGACACCATGAAAAACTGTTTTTT
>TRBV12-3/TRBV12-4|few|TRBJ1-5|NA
CASSFLMNQPQHF
TGTGCCAGCAGTTTTTTGATGAATCAGCCCCAGCATTTT
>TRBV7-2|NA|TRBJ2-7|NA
CASSLDAAYEQYF
TGTGCCAGCAGCTTAGACGCGGCCTACGAGCAGTACTTC
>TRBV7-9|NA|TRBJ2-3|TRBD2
CASSALAGLGDTQYF
TGTGCCAGCAGCGCGTTAGCGGGATTGGGAGATACGCAGTATTTT
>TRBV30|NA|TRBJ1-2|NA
CAWSAAGPNGYTF
TGTGCCTGGAGTGCCGCAGGGCCGAATGGCTACACCTTC
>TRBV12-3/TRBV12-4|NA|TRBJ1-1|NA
CASSDFRTFEAFF
TGTGCCAGCAGCGACTTCCGGACATTTGAAGCTTTCTTT
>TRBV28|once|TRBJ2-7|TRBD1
CASSIVQGAKTYEQYF
TGTGCCAGCAGCATCGTACAGGGGGCCAAAACCTACGAGCAGTACTTC
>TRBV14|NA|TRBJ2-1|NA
CASSQEVPLSEEQFF
TGTGCCAGCAGCCAAGAGGTGCCATTAAGTGAAGAGCAGTTCTTC
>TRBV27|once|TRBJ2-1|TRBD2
CASRPFRGGAYNEQFF
TGTGCCAGCAGACCGTTTCGGGGGGGCGCTTACAATGAGCAGTTCTTC
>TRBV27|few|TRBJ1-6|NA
CASSLQGSNSPLHF
TGTGCCAGCAGTTTGCAGGGCTCCAATTCACCCCTCCACTTT
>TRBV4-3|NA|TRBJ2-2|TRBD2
CASSTSGGASTGELFF
TGCGCCAGCAGCACCAGCGGGGGGGCCAGCACCGGGGAGCTGTTTTTT
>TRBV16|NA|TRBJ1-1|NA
CASSQQGNTEAFF
TGTGCCAGCAGCCAGCAGGGGAACACTGAAGCTTTCTTT
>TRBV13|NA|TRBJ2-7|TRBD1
CASSLTRDRVYEQYF
TGTGCCAGCAGCCTTACCCGGGACAGGGTATACGAGCAGTACTTC
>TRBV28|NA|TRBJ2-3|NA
CASSSDAAYFHGTQYF
TGTGCCAGCAGTTCTGATGCAGCATACTTTCACGGTACGCAGTATTTT
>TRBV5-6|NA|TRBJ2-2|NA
CASNDVANTGELFF
TGTGCCAGCAACGACGTCGCGAACACCGGGGAGCTGTTTTTT
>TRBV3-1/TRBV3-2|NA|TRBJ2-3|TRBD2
CASSHDPGLGSPLSSDTQYF
TGTGCCAGCAGCCACGACCCTGGACTAGGTAGCCCCCTAAGTTCGGATACGCAGTATTTT
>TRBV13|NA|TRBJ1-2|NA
CASSLGHQGRNDGYTF
TGTGCCAGCAGCTTAGGCCATCAGGGGAGAAATGATGGCTACACCTTC
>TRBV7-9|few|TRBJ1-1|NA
CASSLDQVNTEAFF
TGTGCCAGCAGCTTAGATCAGGTGAACACTGAAGCTTTCTTT
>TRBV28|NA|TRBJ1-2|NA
CASSTQGQGRHARYTF
TGTGCCAGCAGTACCCAAGGTCAGGGACGGCATGCCCGCTACACCTTC